The next 20 T cell receptor beta chains were all read from a single sample in a study of T cell clones after liver transplantation. The method was immunoSEQ multiplex PCR; TCRdb's version includes in-frame clones alone and lacks a portion of them. Here the sample spans about 9,200 clones, about 72% being singletons. The specimen was CD8+ T cells from blood, collected at the 22-month timepoint. The receptors here all came from a human patient who received a liver transplant. The T cells may partly be graft donor cells.

Of note for this clone: Compared with germline, one end of the junction differs, possibly owing to a read error. The J gene is TRBJ2-2, the V gene TRBV27; 7 bases map to TRBD2. Germline CDR1 reads MNHEY; CDR2 reads SMNVEV (reference sequence). CDR3 length: 14 amino acids. For the CDR3, the DNA is TGTGCCACCGGGAGGCGGGAGAACGCCGGGGAGCTGTTTTTT. Translated, it gives CATGRRENAGELFF.

The gene calls are TRBV28 and TRBJ1-5; D is uncertain. Per the germline V gene, CDR1 is MDHEN and CDR2 is SYDVKM. The V gene lost 3 bases and the J gene lost 4 bases, with 4 bases spanning the gap. The CDR3 has 12 residues. In DNA, the CDR3 is TGTGCCAGCAGTTTTCGAAATCAGCCCCAGCATTTT. Residues: CASSFRNQPQHF.

Relative to its sample, this clone is medium-sized. CDR3 sequence reads: CASSLERYEQYF. DNA for the CDR3: TGTGCCAGCAGCTTAGAGCGTTACGAGCAGTACTTC. The genes are TRBV11-2 and TRBJ2-7, with D unresolved. Germline V lookup: CDR1 SGHAT, CDR2 FQNNGV. There are 12 residues in the CDR3. Trimming cost V 0 bases and J 4 bases, with 4 bases left between them. Full variable domain (missing parts from reference TRBV11-2 and TRBJ2-7): EAGVAQSPRYKIIEKRQSVAFWCNPISGHATLYWYQQILGQGPKLLIQFQNNGVVDDSQLPKDRFSAERLKGVDSTLKIQPAKLEDSAVYLCASSLERYEQYFGPGTRLTVT.

This clone was found once. The chain links TRBV27 to TRBJ1-2, with a tentative D call TRBD1 (5 bases). The CDR3 sequence is 14 residues long. Per the germline V gene, CDR1 is MNHEY and CDR2 is SMNVEV (reference sequence). V was cut by 2 bases and J by 3 bases, with 10 bases left in between. The chain's CDR3 is CASSLLGADYGYTF. Written as DNA, the CDR3 is TGTGCCAGCAGTTTACTCGGGGCAGACTATGGCTACACCTTC.

The J gene is TRBJ1-1, the V gene TRBV11-3; D remains ambiguous. Germline CDR1 reads SGHNT; CDR2 reads YENEEA. This CDR3 contains 10 residues. Trimming pared 7 bases from V and 10 bases from J, leaving 10 bases between. CDR3 sequence reads: CASTLKVAFF. The CDR3 coding sequence is TGTGCCAGCACCCTCAAGGTAGCTTTCTTT.

This chain links TRBV6-6 with TRBJ2-7, with 7 nucleotides matching TRBD2. Germline V CDR1 and CDR2: MNHNY, SVGAGI (reference sequence). This CDR3 is built from 12 residues. Unmatched junction bases numbered 1, after V lost 6 bases and J lost 2 bases. CDR3 sequence reads: CASRGGAYEQYF. Written as DNA, the CDR3 is TGTGCCAGCAGGGGGGGGGCCTACGAGCAGTACTTC.

This clone counts as medium-sized. The CDR3 bases are TGTGCCAGCAACCTAGCGGCGGGAGATACGCAGTATTTT. It is translated as CASNLAAGDTQYF. The rearrangement links TRBV6-1 to TRBJ2-3; 7 positions agree with TRBD2. Per germline, CDR1 MNHNS and CDR2 SASEGT. V gave up 7 bases and J gave up 5 bases; unmatched junction bases: 6. This CDR3 contains 13 residues.

The J gene is TRBJ2-1, the V gene TRBV7-6, with a possible D match to TRBD2 (5 bases). Trimming left V 6 bases short and J 10 bases short, with 13 bases between. The CDR3 extends over 12 amino acids. From germline, CDR1 is SGHVS and CDR2 FNYEAQ. The CDR3 loop is CASSPTREEQFF. The CDR3 nucleotides read TGTGCCAGCAGTCCCACCCGGGAAGAGCAGTTCTTC.

This rearrangement joins TRBV4-1 to TRBJ2-7, with D possibly being TRBD1 or TRBD2 (7 bases each). V lost 1 base, J lost 2 bases, and 12 bases lay in between. Germline-derived CDR1 and CDR2 are MGHRA and YSYEKL. The CDR3 spans 15 residues. CDR3 region: CASSQGQGGTYEQYF. The CDR3 nucleotides are TGCGCCAGCAGCCAAGGACAGGGAGGGACCTACGAGCAGTACTTC.

The V gene is TRBV29-1, the J gene TRBJ1-5; D gene uncertain. CDR1 and CDR2 (germline): SQVTM, ANQGSEA. V lost 3 bases, J lost 1 base, and 7 bases lay in between. This CDR3 is 13 amino acids long. CDR3 sequence: CSVELGSNQPQHF. DNA of the CDR3: TGCAGCGTTGAGTTGGGGAGCAATCAGCCCCAGCATTTT.

J is TRBJ2-7 and V is TRBV20-1; D remains unclear. Germline lookup yields CDR1 DFQATT and CDR2 SNEGSKA (reference sequence). Trimming pared 6 bases from V and 3 bases from J, leaving 3 bases between. The CDR3 covers 9 residues. The DNA for the CDR3 is TGCAGTGCCGGCTACGAGCAGTACTTC. This gives the protein CSAGYEQYF.

The rearrangement links TRBV5-4 to TRBJ1-2; TRBD1 matches at 7 bases. This CDR3 spans 14 amino acids. The ends lost 4 bases at V and 0 bases at J; junction bases unmatched: 3. Per the germline V gene, CDR1 is SGHNT and CDR2 is YYREEE (reference sequence). The CDR3 DNA reads as TGTGCCAGCAGCCTAGGGACAGCTAACTATGGCTACACCTTC. It codes for CASSLGTANYGYTF.

The chain links TRBV27 to TRBJ1-5; D gene ambiguous. CDR3 length equals 15 residues. The germline gives CDR1 MNHEY, CDR2 SMNVEV (reference sequence). V was trimmed by 0 bases and J by 8 bases, leaving 14 bases between them. This chain's CDR3 is CASSLSKSGVEPQHF. The CDR3 DNA sequence: TGTGCCAGCAGTTTATCGAAGAGCGGGGTAGAGCCCCAGCATTTT.

In this sample, this clone turned up once. The gene calls are TRBV10-2 and TRBJ2-3; maybe TRBD2 (6 bases). The germline V gene encodes CDR1 WSHSY and CDR2 SAAADI. CDR3 length equals 13 residues. The V and J ends lost 6 bases and 0 bases respectively, with 7 bases between them. CDR3 DNA sequence: TGCGCCAGCAGCGGACTAAGCACAGATACGCAGTATTTT. It translates to CASSGLSTDTQYF.

The chain combines TRBV10-2 with TRBJ2-1; D remains unclear. Germline V gives CDR1 WSHSY, CDR2 SAAADI. The CDR3 has 15 amino acids. V gave up 3 bases and J gave up 6 bases, with 15 bases separating them. The CDR3 DNA follows: TGCGCCAGCAGTGAACCTTCGGCAGGCAGCAATGAGCAGTTCTTC. This sequence encodes CASSEPSAGSNEQFF.

This rearrangement joins TRBV19 to TRBJ1-1; perhaps TRBD1 as D (5 bases). The CDR3 totals 12 residues. Looked up from germline, CDR1 is LNHDA and CDR2 is SQIVND (reference sequence). V shed 3 bases and J shed 6 bases, with 8 bases lying between them. The CDR3 DNA follows: TGTGCCAGTAGTATTGGGGGGGCTGAAGCTTTCTTT. As protein: CASSIGGAEAFF.

This clone was picked up one time. The chain is built from TRBV28 and TRBJ1-5; the match to TRBD1 covers 7 bases. The CDR3 loop spans 17 amino acids. CDR1 is MDHEN, CDR2 SYDVKM, per germline. The V gene end was trimmed by 7 bases and the J gene end by 0 bases; junction bases not matched to a gene: 12. DNA of the CDR3: TGTGCCAGCACCTCCGACAGGGTAGTTTATAGCAATCAGCCCCAGCATTTT. Encoded protein: CASTSDRVVYSNQPQHF. The variable domain in full, with the rest retrieved from reference TRBV28 and TRBJ1-5, is DVKVTQSSRYLVKRTGEKVFLECVQDMDHENMFWYRQDPGLGLRLIYFSYDVKMKEKGDIPEGYSVSREKKERFSLILESASTNQTSMYLCASTSDRVVYSNQPQHFGDGTRLSIL.

This clone occurred a few times. J is TRBJ2-7 and V is TRBV19; D is unresolved. The CDR3 runs 14 residues. The germline CDR1 and CDR2 sequences are LNHDA and SQIVND (reference sequence). V was shortened by 7 bases and J by 6 bases, with 19 bases between the two germline ends. The CDR3 spells CASTHNPGVAEQYF. As DNA, the CDR3 is TGTGCCAGTACCCACAACCCAGGAGTTGCCGAGCAGTACTTC.

The chain combines TRBV11-2 with TRBJ2-7; 8 nucleotides align to TRBD1. The germline V gene has CDR1 SGHAT and CDR2 FQNNGV. The V and J ends lost 5 bases and 5 bases, in that order; junction bases with no gene match: 14. The CDR3 is made up of 16 amino acids. The CDR3 DNA reads as TGTGCCAGCAGCGGGCCCGGGACAGGCTTGGTCCACGAGCAGTACTTC. Amino acid sequence: CASSGPGTGLVHEQYF.

The J gene is TRBJ1-2, the V gene TRBV7-3, with TRBD1 matching 11 bases. After removal of 4 bases from V and 0 bases from J, the junction contained 1 base not matched to a gene. Germline V gives CDR1 SGHTA, CDR2 FQGTGA. The CDR3 sequence is 15 residues long. CDR3 amino acids: CASSWGQGANYGYTF. The DNA of the CDR3 is TGTGCCAGCAGCTGGGGACAGGGGGCTAACTATGGCTACACCTTC.